The clone carrying this TCR beta chain was detected many times. Its antigen is as yet unknown. The sample originates from a study of T cells in Graves' hyperthyroidism and ophthalmopathy. General study results and limits: It was a median around seven months before onset that the model predicted ophthalmopathy.

There were TCR beta CDR3 regions amplified from RNA transcripts. Primed by the HTBI set, a first-round RT-PCR was run on the TCR CDR3. Each CDR3 protein gets one entry after TCRdb re-called the multiplex PCR reads with MiXCR. The repertoire consists of more than 300,000 distinct CDR3 sequences, with approximately 14% occurring once and the leading ten covering around a fifth. Reasons for excluding patients were uncontrolled infection, other autoimmune disease, pregnancy or lactation. PBMCs were sourced from around 10 ml fresh peripheral blood. Looked up from germline, CDR1 is MDHEN and CDR2 is SYDVKM. The CDR3 is 15 amino acids. The V gene lost 4 bases and the J gene lost 0 bases, with 10 bases spanning the gap.

The receptor comes from a woman between 25 and 40 years old with Graves' ophthalmopathy. The chain has TRBV28 and TRBJ2-1; D remains unclear. The sample was blood. The CDR3 coding sequence is TGTGCCAGCAGTTCTTTATTAAGCTCCTACAATGAGCAGTTCTTC. Translated, it gives CASSSLLSSYNEQFF.